Below, 9 T cell receptor beta chains from the same sample are listed, as sequenced in a study of T cell responses to AZD1222 COVID-19 vaccine. Some clones are missing from TCRdb's copy, which holds only in-frame ones; the method was immunoSEQ multiplex PCR. This table has some 120,000 clones, roughly nine tenths appearing once. This specimen consisted of peripheral blood, obtained on day 0 of AZD1222 vaccination. These TCRs come from an adult in good health.

V is TRBV2 and J is TRBJ2-3; 9 nucleotides match TRBD2. The CDR3 runs 15 residues. V gave up 4 bases and J gave up 3 bases; unmatched junction bases: 5. CDR1 is SNHLY and CDR2 is FYNNEI in the germline V gene. The CDR3 protein is CASSASSGRTDTQYF. As DNA, the CDR3 is TGTGCCAGCAGTGCATCCAGCGGGAGGACAGATACGCAGTATTTT.

The chain recombines TRBV5-6 with TRBJ2-3; D is perhaps TRBD1 (6 bases). The germline gives CDR1 SGHDT, CDR2 YYEEEE. This CDR3 has 13 residues. V shed 0 bases and J shed 4 bases, with 6 bases lying between them. The CDR3 DNA sequence: TGTGCCAGCAGCTTGGGGGGGCCAGATACGCAGTATTTT. This translates into CASSLGGPDTQYF.

This CDR3 reads CASSRPGLAVYEQYF. As DNA, the CDR3 is TGTGCCAGTAGTAGACCGGGACTAGCGGTCTACGAGCAGTACTTC. The chain recombines TRBV19 with TRBJ2-7; 11 bases align to TRBD2. The germline CDR1 and CDR2 sequences are LNHDA and SQIVND (reference sequence). Unmatched junction bases numbered 5, after V lost 4 bases and J lost 3 bases. The CDR3 consists of 15 residues. Variable domain in full (rest from reference TRBV19 and TRBJ2-7): DGGITQSPKYLFRKEGQNVTLSCEQNLNHDAMYWYRQDPGQGLRLIYYSQIVNDFQKGDIAEGYSVSREKKESFPLTVTSAQKNPTAFYLCASSRPGLAVYEQYFGPGTRLTVT.

The chain is built from TRBV11-2 and TRBJ1-1; D is undetermined. Trimming shortened V by 2 bases and J by 4 bases, and 14 bases separated the two germline ends. Germline V gene sequence: CDR1 SGHAT, CDR2 FQNNGV. The CDR3 contains 15 residues. For the CDR3, the DNA is TGTGCCAGCAGCTTATATGGGGAGGTCGGCACTGAAGCTTTCTTT. Translation gives CASSLYGEVGTEAFF.

This rearrangement joins TRBV7-2 to TRBJ1-2; D is possibly TRBD1 (6 bases). Germline assignment: CDR1 SGHTA and CDR2 FQGNSA. The CDR3 contains 16 residues. The germline V and J ends were trimmed by 5 bases and 3 bases, with 19 bases remaining between them. The CDR3 nucleotides read TGTGCCAGCAGCGTCACCGGGACATTTATCGACTATGGCTACACCTTC. This codes for CASSVTGTFIDYGYTF.

The chain recombines TRBV6-4 with TRBJ2-2; tentative D call: TRBD1 (6 bases). With 0 bases removed from V and 6 bases from J, the gap between germline ends came to 8 bases. The CDR3 consists of 14 residues. From germline, CDR1 is MRHNA and CDR2 SNTAGT. The CDR3 DNA follows: TGTGCCAGCAGTGACTCTCCAGGGGCCGGGGAGCTGTTTTTT. It is translated as CASSDSPGAGELFF.

The chain links TRBV4-3 to TRBJ2-7, with 9 nucleotides matching TRBD2. The V gene's germline CDR1 is LGHNA and CDR2 YSLEER. This CDR3 region has 21 residues. J was trimmed by 3 bases and V by 0 bases; bases with no gene match: 21. In DNA, the CDR3 is TGCGCCAGCAGCCAAGATACCCTGGGAGGCGCCAGCGGGAGGACTCACTACGAGCAGTACTTC. Its protein is CASSQDTLGGASGRTHYEQYF.

This clone was counted between two and nine times. V usage is TRBV30 and J usage is TRBJ2-7; D is possibly TRBD2 (6 bases). The CDR3 is made up of 15 amino acids. Germline assignment: CDR1 GTSNPN and CDR2 SVGIG (reference sequence). Between the trimmed V and J ends, which lost 2 bases and 6 bases, there was a span of 20 bases. CDR3 sequence reads: CAWSNVGTDVAEQYF. The CDR3, as DNA: TGTGCCTGGAGTAACGTAGGGACTGACGTTGCCGAGCAGTACTTC.

The rearrangement links TRBV28 to TRBJ1-3; a weak D match, TRBD1 (5 bases). The length of the CDR3 is 15 residues. V was shortened by 7 bases and J by 0 bases, with 13 bases between the two germline ends. Germline-derived CDR1 and CDR2 are MDHEN and SYDVKM. The CDR3 here is CASKDLGGSGNTIYF. Written as DNA, the CDR3 is TGTGCCAGCAAGGATTTGGGGGGCTCTGGAAACACCATATATTTT.